Following are 10 T cell receptor beta chains from one sample sequenced in a study of tumor-infiltrating lymphocytes in primary liver carcinoma. Priming with a constant-region primer yielded TCR beta cDNA from about 480 ng total RNA. Investigators got TCR beta libraries out of three nested multiplex PCR rounds, done with slightly modified ARM-PCR. The two initial PCR rounds, about 9 cycles each, used TRBV1-TRBV30 forward and C-beta reverse primers. From the multiplex PCR reads, TCRdb called clonotypes with MiXCR, one entry per CDR3 protein. Among about 210,000 distinct CDR3 sequences listed, 85% were seen once. Both RNA and DNA were isolated together from 20-30 mg of bulk tissue that had not been sorted. The sequencing sample was made of tumor tissue from primary liver carcinoma. These receptors originate from a man aged 40-49 years with primary liver carcinoma and hepatitis B virus infection.

A word on this clonotype: Germline and junction disagree at one end, which may indicate a read error. This chain joins TRBV6-2 or TRBV6-3 and TRBJ2-7; D is undetermined. Looked up from germline, CDR1 is MNHEY and CDR2 is SVGEGT. The CDR3 sequence is 11 residues long. CDR3 region: CVSSYTYKQYF. The CDR3 bases are TGTGTCAGCAGTTACACCTACAAGCAGTACTTC.

In regard to this clonotype: The conserved closing phenylalanine or tryptophan is absent in this CDR3, likely reflecting a read error. The chain links TRBV6-1 to TRBJ1-4, with D possibly matching TRBD1 (5 bases). CDR3 length: 20 amino acids. Per the germline V gene, CDR1 is MNHNS and CDR2 is SASEGT. Trimming left V 4 bases short and J 2 bases short, with 26 bases between. The CDR3 nucleotides are TGTGCCAGCAGTGCGTTTCTTTTCGGGGCAGCACTTACTACTAATGAAAAACTGTTTTCT. It translates to CASSAFLFGAALTTNEKLFS.

This clonotype is medium-sized (0.01 to 0.1%). This chain uses TRBV10-3 with TRBJ1-1, with D possibly being TRBD1 (6 bases). In germline, CDR1 is ENHRY, CDR2 SYGVKD. This CDR3 region has 15 residues. V dropped 9 bases and J dropped 1 base, with 18 bases sitting between them. The CDR3 DNA reads as TGTGCCATTTCCACCGGGGGACAAGAGAACACTGAAGCTTTCTTT. This sequence encodes CAISTGGQENTEAFF.

Sample share makes this clonotype medium-sized (0.01 to 0.1%). This sequence joins TRBV12-3 or TRBV12-4 and TRBJ2-5; the D gene is possibly TRBD1 (6 bases). This CDR3 comprises 14 residues. Trimming took 4 bases from V and 2 from J, leaving 11 bases between them. DNA for the CDR3: TGTGCCAGCAGTTCCAACAGGGAACAAGAGACCCAGTACTTC. This gives the protein CASSSNREQETQYF.

Regarding this clonotype: A junction boundary mismatches the germline segment, possibly from a read error. This chain joins TRBV29-1 and TRBJ2-3; D gene uncertain. Germline V gives CDR1 SQVTM, CDR2 ANQGSEA. CDR3 length equals 14 residues. The CDR3 spells CSGIQIVGTYTQYF. For the CDR3, the DNA is TGCAGCGGGATTCAAATAGTGGGCACATATACGCAGTATTTT.

This sequence joins TRBV29-1 and TRBJ2-5, with 8 bases aligning to TRBD1. CDR1 and CDR2 from the germline V gene are SQVTM and ANQGSEA. The CDR3 extends over 14 amino acids. The CDR3 bases are TGCCGCGCTGGCAACGGACAGGGCCAAGAGACCCAGTACTTC. Its protein is CRAGNGQGQETQYF.

Notes on this clonotype: One end of the junction is discordant with germline, which a read error may explain. V gene TRBV6-2 or TRBV6-3 combines with J gene TRBJ2-2, with D possibly TRBD2 on 5 matching bases. This CDR3 has 18 amino acids. Germline CDR1 is MNHEY and CDR2 is SVGEGT. The CDR3 DNA reads TGTGCCAGCAGTTACTCGAGTAAGTGGGAGATAAACACCCGGGAGCTGTTTTTT. Translating gives CASSYSSKWEINTRELFF.

Details on this clonotype: The CDR3 ends on some other residue instead of the conserved phenylalanine or tryptophan, so this is likely a read error. The rearrangement links TRBV6-2 or TRBV6-3 to TRBJ2-1, with D hard to call. Germline CDR1 and CDR2: MNHEY and SVGEGT. The V and J ends lost 2 bases and 10 bases respectively, with 12 bases between them. The CDR3 is 13 residues long. The CDR3 loop reads CASSYQMGNEQFL. The CDR3 nucleotides read TGTGCCAGCAGTTACCAGATGGGCAACGAGCAGTTCTTA.

The CDR3, as DNA: TGTGCCAGCAGGGCAGGTCTCACCGGAGAAAGGTACAATGAGCAGTTCTTC. Translating gives CASRAGLTGERYNEQFF. This chain connects TRBV6-2 or TRBV6-3 to TRBJ2-1; D call uncertain. V was shortened by 6 bases and J by 4 bases, with 22 bases between the two germline ends. Germline CDR1 and CDR2: MNHEY and SVGEGT. The CDR3 loop spans 17 amino acids.

The chain couples TRBV4-2 to TRBJ2-2, with D perhaps assigned TRBD1 or TRBD2 (5 bases each). The V end was cut by 10 bases, the J end by 7 bases, with 22 bases between. CDR1 and CDR2 (germline): LGHNA, YNFKEQ. This CDR3 has 15 amino acids. CDR3 coding DNA: TGTGCCAATAGCCAAACCCGGGGCACAAGCGGGGAGCTGTTTTTT. Translation: CANSQTRGTSGELFF.